The 21 T cell receptor beta chains below all came from one sample that was sequenced in a study of graft-versus-host responses after intestinal transplantation. Their antigens are not known. The data were produced by immunoSEQ multiplex PCR, yet TCRdb's version contains in-frame clones alone and is incomplete. Here the sample spans more than 95,000 clones, approximately 84% being singletons. The source material was unstimulated CD4+ T cells sorted from spleen or lymph node cells, sampled before intestinal transplant. All receptors come from a human donor who received an intestinal transplant.

The V call is TRBV5-4, the J call TRBJ2-1; 8 bases align to TRBD2. CDR3 length equals 17 residues. With V trimmed by 4 bases and J by 3 bases, 12 bases remained unmatched. Germline V CDR1 and CDR2: SGHNT, YYREEE (reference sequence). CDR3 DNA: TGTGCCAGCAGCGTAAGCCCACTAGCGGCTCTCTACAATGAGCAGTTCTTC. Amino acid sequence: CASSVSPLAALYNEQFF.

The gene calls are TRBV27 and TRBJ1-6, with D uncertain. This CDR3 spans 15 amino acids. CDR1 and CDR2 (germline): MNHEY, SMNVEV (reference sequence). The ends were cut back, 5 bases at V and 9 bases at J, with 17 bases in the middle. The CDR3 sequence is CASSTRQMAVSPLHF. Here the CDR3 DNA reads TGTGCCAGCAGTACCCGACAAATGGCTGTTTCACCCCTCCACTTT.

The chain recombines TRBV4-1 with TRBJ2-3; 9 positions match TRBD2. CDR3 length equals 18 residues. The germline V gene has CDR1 MGHRA and CDR2 YSYEKL. Losses at the gene ends were 2 bases for V and 4 bases for J; bases not matched to a gene: 13. DNA for the CDR3: TGCGCCAGCAGCCAACCTCGAGGAGGGACTAGCCATCCAGATACGCAGTATTTT. Translated: CASSQPRGGTSHPDTQYF.

The V call is TRBV10-2, the J call TRBJ1-6, with TRBD1 as a possible D gene (5 bases). This CDR3 has 15 residues. The germline V gene encodes CDR1 WSHSY and CDR2 SAAADI. V lost 7 bases and J 8 bases, leaving 18 bases between the germline ends. CDR3 sequence: CASTVIQGRDSPLHF. For the CDR3, the DNA is TGCGCCAGCACAGTAATCCAGGGAAGGGATTCACCCCTCCACTTT.

V and J are TRBV28 and TRBJ2-7; possibly TRBD1 for D (7 bases). Germline CDR1 reads MDHEN; CDR2 reads SYDVKM. Between the trimmed V and J ends, which lost 7 bases and 6 bases, there was a span of 34 bases. This CDR3 has 19 residues. The DNA for the CDR3 is TGTGCCAGCATTACGGGACAGCCGACTCGGGGGCCGCCGGGGTTCGAGCAGTACTTC. It is translated as CASITGQPTRGPPGFEQYF.

V gene TRBV7-3 combines with J gene TRBJ2-2; TRBD1 matches at 8 bases. V lost 5 bases to trimming and J lost 1 base; unmatched junction nucleotides: 6. CDR1 SGHTA and CDR2 FQGTGA come from the germline V gene. The CDR3 length is 16 residues. The CDR3 region has the DNA TGTGCCAGCAGCAAGGACAGGGCAAAGAACACCGGGGAGCTGTTTTTT. Protein sequence: CASSKDRAKNTGELFF.

The chain has TRBV5-1 and TRBJ1-1; D remains ambiguous. The CDR3 length is 15 residues. Trimming took off 4 bases at V and 0 bases at J, with 13 bases between the two ends. Germline loops: CDR1 SGHRS, CDR2 YFSETQ. CDR3 residues: CASSPGRSLNTEAFF. In nucleotides, the CDR3 is TGCGCCAGCAGCCCCGGGCGGTCGCTGAACACTGAAGCTTTCTTT.

V and J are TRBV19 and TRBJ1-1; D is unclear. Germline V lookup: CDR1 LNHDA, CDR2 SQIVND (reference sequence). This CDR3 is built from 15 residues. Trimming left V 3 bases short and J 0 bases short, with 11 bases between. The DNA for the CDR3 is TGTGCCAGTAGTATTCGCCGGCCAATGAACACTGAAGCTTTCTTT. It translates to CASSIRRPMNTEAFF. The entire variable domain, with the rest obtained from reference TRBV19 and TRBJ1-1, is as follows: DGGITQSPKYLFRKEGQNVTLSCEQNLNHDAMYWYRQDPGQGLRLIYYSQIVNDFQKGDIAEGYSVSREKKESFPLTVTSAQKNPTAFYLCASSIRRPMNTEAFFGQGTRLTVV.

The chain couples TRBV7-7 to TRBJ2-1, with TRBD2 matching 9 bases. V shed 5 bases, J shed 4 bases, and the junction held 12 bases outside the gene matches. CDR1 and CDR2 (germline): SSHAT, FNYEAQ (reference sequence). The CDR3 runs 17 residues. CDR3 in DNA: TGTGCCAGCAGCGCTAGCGCGGGACTAGCTGTATACAATGAGCAGTTCTTC. This translates into CASSASAGLAVYNEQFF.

As DNA, the CDR3 is TGTGCCAGCAGCATGGACAAGTATGGCTACACCTTC. The encoded protein is CASSMDKYGYTF. The rearrangement links TRBV5-5 to TRBJ1-2; D possibly corresponds to TRBD1 (5 bases). Germline CDR1 and CDR2: SGHKS and YYEKEE (reference sequence). Trimming removed 4 bases from V and 5 bases from J, with 9 bases in between. CDR3 length: 12 amino acids.

For this clone: This specimen includes other DNA sequences encoding the same CDR3. The gene calls are TRBV28 and TRBJ2-7; 12 nucleotides agree with TRBD1. V shed 5 bases, J shed 7 bases, and the junction held 9 bases outside the gene matches. The CDR3 contains 15 residues. CDR1 and CDR2 from the germline V gene are MDHEN and SYDVKM. The CDR3 DNA reads TGTGCCAGCAGTCCCGGGACAGGGGGCCCTCGGGAGCAGTACTTC. Translating gives CASSPGTGGPREQYF.

The gene calls are TRBV6-5 and TRBJ2-2; D unclear. CDR3 length equals 12 residues. Germline values: CDR1 MNHEY, CDR2 SVGAGI. The V and J ends lost 2 bases and 7 bases respectively, with 5 bases between them. This chain's CDR3 is CASSYGRGELFF. CDR3 DNA sequence: TGTGCCAGCAGTTACGGGCGCGGGGAGCTGTTTTTT.

This chain links TRBV18 with TRBJ1-3; 7 bases fit TRBD1. Trimming cost V 4 bases and J 4 bases; bases outside gene matches: 4. Germline V lookup: CDR1 KGHSH, CDR2 LQKENI. This CDR3 comprises 14 residues. CDR3 nucleotides: TGTGCCAGCTCACGGACAGGCGTGGGAAACACCATATATTTT. Translated, it gives CASSRTGVGNTIYF.

V usage is TRBV5-3 and J usage is TRBJ2-7; TRBD2 matches 12 bases. TRBV5-3 is assigned to the ORF class and has an uncertain function. The CDR3 runs 17 residues. V trimming: 3 bases; J trimming: 2 bases; junction bases outside the gene matches: 9. DNA of the CDR3: TGTGCCAGAAGCTACCGGACTAGCGGGACTCCGACCTACGAGCAGTACTTC. Translating gives CARSYRTSGTPTYEQYF.

This rearrangement joins TRBV12-5 to TRBJ1-2, with 7 bases that match TRBD1. The CDR3 is 14 residues long. Losses at the gene ends were 5 bases for V and 3 bases for J; bases not matched to a gene: 6. The germline V gene has CDR1 LGHNT and CDR2 FRNRAP. The CDR3 sequence is CASGLPGGHYGYTF. The CDR3 region has the DNA TGTGCTAGTGGTCTCCCAGGGGGTCACTATGGCTACACCTTC.

The V gene is TRBV10-3, the J gene TRBJ2-7; 9 positions match TRBD2. J was trimmed by 1 base and V by 0 bases; bases with no gene match: 1. The CDR3 is 15 residues long. Germline lookup yields CDR1 ENHRY and CDR2 SYGVKD. The chain's CDR3 is CAISESAGGSYEQYF. The DNA of the CDR3 is TGTGCCATCAGTGAGTCGGCGGGGGGGTCCTACGAGCAGTACTTC.

The V gene is TRBV7-3, the J gene TRBJ2-3; D not certain. Trimming cost V 5 bases and J 3 bases, with 9 bases left between them. There are 13 residues in the CDR3. Germline CDR1 reads SGHTA; CDR2 reads FQGTGA. CDR3 residues: CASSQAPTDTQYF. The CDR3 DNA sequence: TGTGCCAGCAGCCAGGCCCCTACAGATACGCAGTATTTT.

The chain recombines TRBV5-1 with TRBJ1-2, with no clear D. Germline V gene data show CDR1 as SGHRS and CDR2 as YFSETQ. The CDR3 is 13 amino acids. Trimming removed 5 bases from V and 4 bases from J, with 12 bases in between. Here the CDR3 reads CASRPGRPYGYTF. CDR3 sequence (DNA): TGCGCCAGCAGGCCTGGCAGGCCCTATGGCTACACCTTC.

The chain combines TRBV7-6 with TRBJ2-3; no reliable D call. The V and J ends lost 3 bases and 6 bases respectively, with 10 bases between them. Germline V gene data show CDR1 as SGHVS and CDR2 as FNYEAQ. There are 13 residues in the CDR3. The CDR3 DNA follows: TGTGCCAGCAGCTTCGGTGAGACGGATACGCAGTATTTT. Translation gives CASSFGETDTQYF.

This chain connects TRBV28 to TRBJ1-5; D call uncertain. In germline, CDR1 is MDHEN, CDR2 SYDVKM. This CDR3 is built from 16 residues. V lost 7 bases and J lost 0, with 16 bases in between. The DNA of the CDR3 is TGTGCCAGCACTAACCGGGTGCAGACTAGCAATCAGCCCCAGCATTTT. It specifies CASTNRVQTSNQPQHF.

The genes are TRBV2 and TRBJ2-5; tentative D call: TRBD1 (6 bases). This CDR3 contains 14 residues. Trimming stripped 8 bases from V and 2 bases from J, with 15 bases between. CDR1 is SNHLY and CDR2 is FYNNEI in the germline V gene. The CDR3 DNA follows: TGTGCCAGCTTTAGACAGGCCAAGCAAGAGACCCAGTACTTC. Its protein product is CASFRQAKQETQYF.